One sample yielded the 8 T cell receptor beta chains listed below, sequenced in a study. Using its own MiXCR run on the RT-PCR reads, TCRdb lists one record per CDR3 protein. The sample shows almost 700,000 distinct CDR3 sequences, approximately 14% of them seen only once. The sample consisted of memory CD4+ T cells from blood. These receptors were collected from a female donor in good health, serving as a healthy control.

This clonotype appeared many times. V is TRBV29-1 and J is TRBJ2-2; D might be TRBD1 (5 bases). V was shortened by 5 bases and J by 4 bases, with 14 bases between the two germline ends. Germline CDR1 and CDR2: SQVTM and ANQGSEA. This CDR3 region has 14 residues. The CDR3: CSVWWQGGTGELFF. The DNA for the CDR3 is TGCAGCGTTTGGTGGCAGGGCGGCACCGGGGAGCTGTTTTTT.

This clonotype appeared a few times. The V gene is TRBV5-8, the J gene TRBJ2-1, with no clear D. Trimming cost V 3 bases and J 5 bases, with 12 bases left between them. Germline V lookup: CDR1 SGHTS, CDR2 YDEGEE. The CDR3 loop spans 14 amino acids. The CDR3 DNA sequence: TGTGCCAGCAGCTCTATTCCCGGCGACAATGAGCAGTTCTTC. Its protein is CASSSIPGDNEQFF.

The J gene is TRBJ1-2, the V gene TRBV28; D perhaps matches TRBD1 (6 bases). CDR1 is MDHEN and CDR2 is SYDVKM in the germline V gene. V lost 6 bases and J lost 2, with 19 bases in between. The CDR3 sequence is 16 residues long. The CDR3 loop reads CASSSPGDEDNYGYTF. In DNA, the CDR3 is TGTGCCAGCAGCTCTCCAGGGGATGAGGACAACTATGGCTACACCTTC.

Comments on this clonotype: Given a much more abundant clone one base away, this may be a read error. J is TRBJ1-5 and V is TRBV6-5; no reliable D call. Per germline, CDR1 MNHEY and CDR2 SVGAGI. This CDR3 is 13 amino acids long. The CDR3 is CASRYGENQPQRF. For the CDR3, the DNA is TGTGCCAGCAGATACGGGGAAAATCAGCCCCAGCGTTTT.

V is TRBV5-1 and J is TRBJ1-2; 7 bases map to TRBD1. After removal of 4 bases from V and 6 bases from J, the junction contained 9 bases not matched to a gene. CDR3 length equals 14 residues. Germline loops: CDR1 SGHRS, CDR2 YFSETQ. CDR3 in DNA: TGCGCCAGCAGCCCTCAGGGGGGTAGCGATGGCTACACCTTC. Translating gives CASSPQGGSDGYTF.

The V and J genes are TRBV20-1 and TRBJ2-7; a weak D match, TRBD1 (6 bases). The germline gives CDR1 DFQATT, CDR2 SNEGSKA (reference sequence). The CDR3 runs 15 residues. V was trimmed by 4 bases and J by 0 bases, leaving 16 bases between them. This CDR3 is CSANTRTAHSYEQYF. CDR3 coding DNA: TGCAGTGCTAATACGCGGACAGCGCACTCCTACGAGCAGTACTTC.

This clonotype was seen many times. The V and J genes are TRBV20-1 and TRBJ2-7, with 10 bases lining up with TRBD2. V shed 2 bases and J 2 bases; nucleotides not matched to a gene: 9. The CDR3 contains 16 residues. The germline gives CDR1 DFQATT, CDR2 SNEGSKA (reference sequence). The CDR3 here is CSARTVLAGFTYEQYF. CDR3 in DNA: TGCAGTGCTAGAACCGTACTAGCGGGATTCACCTACGAGCAGTACTTC.

This clonotype was recorded a few times. The chain links TRBV7-2 to TRBJ2-7, with TRBD2 matching over 9 bases. V trimming: 6 bases; J trimming: 6 bases; junction bases outside the gene matches: 9. The CDR3 runs 14 residues. Looked up from germline, CDR1 is SGHTA and CDR2 is FQGNSA. CDR3: CASRGGRGSLEQYF. DNA of the CDR3: TGTGCCAGCAGAGGCGGGAGGGGCAGCCTCGAGCAGTACTTC.